This entry describes one T cell receptor (beta chain). This sample is drawn from a study of identical twins. Germline CDR1 MGHDK, CDR2 SYGVNS. V was trimmed by 2 bases and J by 4 bases, leaving 12 bases between them. The CDR3 is made up of 15 amino acids. It was template switching that added a universal primer site, and there were unique molecular identifiers on the cDNA. One entry per CDR3 protein results from TCRdb running MiXCR on the 5' RACE reads. The table has hundreds of thousands of distinct CDR3 sequences, roughly 6% seen once. This clonotype was sampled from a man between 18 and 29 years old in good health. The rearrangement uses TRBV25-1 and TRBJ2-1; possible D gene TRBD1, 5 bases. The sample comprised naive T cells sorted from blood. The CDR3 coding sequence is TGTGCCAGCAGTGAACTCAGGACAACTTACAATGAGCAGTTCTTC. It yields the protein CASSELRTTYNEQFF.